These 3 T cell receptor beta chains originate from one sample sequenced in a study of T cell responses to AZD1222 COVID-19 vaccine. The method was immunoSEQ multiplex PCR; TCRdb's version includes in-frame clones alone and lacks a portion of them. The sample lists roughly 77,000 clones, more than 90% occurring once. The specimen comprised peripheral blood, sampled on day 0 of AZD1222 vaccination. The receptors stem from an adult in good health.

In regard to this clone: The junction does not match germline at one end; this may be a read error. The chain joins TRBV5-6 to TRBJ1-1, with D perhaps TRBD1 (5 bases). The CDR3 spans 13 residues. Germline V gene sequence: CDR1 SGHDT, CDR2 YYEEEE. The CDR3 DNA sequence: TGTGCCAGCAACTTGGCGGGGGACACTGAAGCTTTCTTT. Amino acids: CASNLAGDTEAFF.

This clone appeared a few times. The chain combines TRBV29-1 with TRBJ1-5, with D maybe TRBD1 (5 bases). The CDR3 consists of 13 residues. Trimming took 4 bases from V and 4 from J, leaving 11 bases between them. The germline CDR1 and CDR2 sequences are SQVTM and ANQGSEA. The CDR3 reads CSVAAGTNQPQHF. The CDR3, as DNA: TGCAGCGTTGCGGCGGGGACTAATCAGCCCCAGCATTTT.

CDR3 in amino acids: CASSSPSGAQGRDEQFF. The CDR3 DNA reads as TGTGCCAGTAGTAGTCCTAGCGGGGCCCAGGGTAGGGATGAGCAGTTCTTC. The chain joins TRBV19 to TRBJ2-1; 9 nucleotides agree with TRBD2. This CDR3 has 17 amino acids. V was pared by 4 bases and J by 8 bases, with 15 bases of the junction left unmatched. Germline V gives CDR1 LNHDA, CDR2 SQIVND (reference sequence). Full variable domain (remainder filled in from reference TRBV19 and TRBJ2-1): DGGITQSPKYLFRKEGQNVTLSCEQNLNHDAMYWYRQDPGQGLRLIYYSQIVNDFQKGDIAEGYSVSREKKESFPLTVTSAQKNPTAFYLCASSSPSGAQGRDEQFFGPGTRLTVL.